The rows below give T cell receptor beta chains drawn from one sample of a study of blood T cell repertoires in COVID-19. Data came from immunoSEQ multiplex PCR; TCRdb stores just in-frame clones and leaves some out. The sample lists hundreds of thousands of clones; roughly four fifths were seen once. Sequenced input: peripheral blood. These receptors originate from a woman of 80 years or more with COVID-19, enrolled during active disease. Both conserved end residues are part of each CDR3. D genes are given only for firm matches. Not every row has a clone size; where given, it reads once, few, many or a size class.

d_call	v_call	j_call	clone_size	cdr3_aa	cdr3_nt
NA	TRBV9	TRBJ1-6	NA	CASSVQGNSPLHF	TGTGCCAGCAGCGTACAGGGTAATTCACCCCTCCACTTT
TRBD1	TRBV6-1	TRBJ1-2	NA	CASSEAAFQTGGYGYTF	TGTGCCAGCAGTGAAGCGGCCTTTCAGACAGGGGGCTATGGCTACACCTTC
TRBD2	TRBV19	TRBJ2-1	few	CASSTPGLPLQEQFF	TGTGCCAGTAGTACCCCGGGACTACCCCTCCAGGAACAGTTCTTC
NA	TRBV14	TRBJ2-1	NA	CASSQDLIRGSGMFF	TGTGCCAGCAGCCAAGATCTCATCAGGGGCAGCGGTATGTTCTTC
TRBD1	TRBV28	TRBJ2-2	NA	CASSSESGTGTGELFF	TGTGCCAGCAGTTCAGAATCCGGGACAGGCACCGGGGAGCTGTTTTTT
NA	TRBV5-1	TRBJ1-1	NA	CASSEQNTEAFF	TGCGCCAGCAGCGAACAGAACACTGAAGCTTTCTTT
NA	TRBV2	TRBJ1-5	NA	CASSEHTGNSNQPQHF	TGTGCCAGCAGTGAGCACACAGGGAATAGCAATCAGCCCCAGCATTTT
TRBD1	TRBV7-8	TRBJ1-5	NA	CASSLIRGSNQPQHF	TGTGCCAGCAGCTTGATCAGGGGGAGCAATCAGCCCCAGCATTTT
TRBD1	TRBV27	TRBJ1-4	NA	CASSFTGATNEKLFF	TGTGCCAGCAGTTTTACAGGGGCAACTAATGAAAAACTGTTTTTT
TRBD1	TRBV19	TRBJ2-1	NA	CASSTGAGQGRGQFF	TGTGCCAGTAGTACTGGGGCAGGACAGGGGAGGGGGCAGTTCTTC
TRBD1	TRBV18	TRBJ1-2	NA	CASSSRDRDNYGYTF	TGTGCCAGCTCAAGCCGGGACAGGGATAACTATGGCTACACCTTC
NA	TRBV3-1/TRBV3-2	TRBJ2-1	NA	CASSSFRNEQFF	TGTGCCAGCAGCTCCTTTCGGAATGAGCAGTTCTTC
NA	TRBV3-1/TRBV3-2	TRBJ1-2	NA	CASSQEGEGTYGYTF	TGTGCCAGCAGCCAAGAAGGGGAGGGAACCTATGGCTACACCTTC
TRBD2	TRBV3-1/TRBV3-2	TRBJ2-3	NA	CASSQAEKRREGLQVTTDTQYF	TGTGCCAGCAGCCAAGCCGAAAAGCGGCGGGAGGGCCTACAAGTGACCACAGATACGCAGTATTTT
NA	TRBV2	TRBJ1-1	NA	CASSDNNENTEAFF	TGTGCCAGCAGTGACAACAATGAGAACACTGAAGCTTTCTTT
NA	TRBV25-1	TRBJ1-1	NA	CASNWGPDTEAFF	TGTGCCAGTAATTGGGGGCCGGACACTGAAGCTTTCTTT
NA	TRBV7-2	TRBJ2-3	once	CASSLRRTSTDTQYF	TGTGCCAGCAGCCTCCGGAGGACTAGCACAGATACGCAGTATTTT
TRBD2	TRBV7-9	TRBJ2-3	once	CASRTGTSGTDTQYF	TGTGCCAGCAGGACCGGGACTAGCGGCACAGATACGCAGTATTTT
TRBD2	TRBV19	TRBJ2-1	NA	CASSRRLAGEGEQFF	TGTGCCAGTAGTAGGCGACTAGCGGGGGAGGGTGAGCAGTTCTTC
TRBD2	TRBV29-1	TRBJ2-7	once	CSVGGLAGAGGQYF	TGCAGCGTAGGGGGACTAGCGGGGGCCGGAGGGCAGTACTTC
TRBD1	TRBV4-1	TRBJ2-3	once	CASSQGLTGVQRDTQYF	TGCGCCAGCAGCCAAGGGTTGACAGGGGTCCAAAGAGATACGCAGTATTTT
TRBD1	TRBV7-9	TRBJ1-5	NA	CASSLTGVGNQPQHF	TGTGCCAGCAGCCTTACAGGGGTTGGTAACCAGCCCCAGCATTTT